This T cell receptor (beta chain) appears in the sequencing data of a study of T cells in Graves' hyperthyroidism and ophthalmopathy. Findings of the study overall: Most clonotypes expanded in the thyroid (above 0.001) were also present in blood.

There were TCR beta CDR3 regions amplified from RNA transcripts. HTBI primers were the set used in a first-round RT-PCR of the TCR CDR3. TCRdb called the multiplex PCR reads again in MiXCR, with one record for every CDR3 protein. Of 690,000 or so distinct CDR3 sequences in the sample, approximately 18% were seen once. Germline trimming cut 4 bases from V and 8 bases from J; bases unmatched to any gene: 12. The germline CDR1 and CDR2 sequences are ENHRY and SYGVKD. This CDR3 comprises 15 residues. This clonotype was counted ten times or more. Its antigen is still unknown. Source material: blood. This chain uses TRBV10-3 with TRBJ1-2; 8 bases align to TRBD1. This clonotype was obtained from a woman in her forties or fifties with Graves' hyperthyroidism that later progressed to Graves' ophthalmopathy. CDR3 sequence reads: CAISVERQGASGYTF. CDR3 nucleotides: TGTGCCATCAGTGTGGAGCGGCAGGGGGCGTCAGGCTACACCTTC.